This TCR beta chain was identified during a study of shared T cell receptors in the human thymus. Germline loops: CDR1 WSHSY, CDR2 SAAADI. The V gene end was trimmed by 0 bases and the J gene end by 4 bases; junction bases not matched to a gene: 11. The CDR3 is 19 residues long. The method was immunoSEQ multiplex PCR; TCRdb's version includes in-frame clones alone and lacks a portion of them. The sample lists 650,000 to 950,000 clones, approximately 85% occurring once. A further study also used this sample, focusing on human thymus T cells. That work contributes: It was healthy Finnish infants having corrective surgery for congenital heart defects who were the donors. The thymus was resected at corrective cardiac surgery. The authors found apparently biased V and J gene usage in thymic and blood repertoires. Unrelated individuals reportedly shared highly overlapping thymic TCR repertoires.

The TCR comes from a girl under three years old with a congenital heart defect. The V call is TRBV10-2, the J call TRBJ1-3; 11 bases fit TRBD1. Sequencing was done on a sample of thymocytes. CDR3 region: CASSESSRLGQGAGNTIYF. CDR3 nucleotides: TGCGCCAGCAGTGAGTCAAGTCGTCTAGGACAGGGGGCGGGAAACACCATATATTTT.